Following are 20 T cell receptor beta chains from one sample sequenced in a study of CD8 T cells in ankylosing spondylitis. TCRdb ran MiXCR on the 5' RACE reads and lists one entry per CDR3 protein. Of some 130,000 distinct CDR3 sequences in the sample, 7% to 10% were seen once. Material for sequencing was synovial fluid, either unsorted or a sorted T cell fraction (not recorded which). All receptors derive from a male donor with ankylosing spondylitis.

This clonotype has at least ten counts. The chain has TRBV7-2 and TRBJ2-1, with no clear D. Trimming cost V 3 bases and J 10 bases, with 16 bases left between them. The CDR3 spans 14 residues. The V gene's germline CDR1 is SGHTA and CDR2 FQGNSA. The CDR3 DNA reads as TGTGCCAGCAGCTTCGTTGGATGGGAAGACGAGCAGTTCTTC. This translates into CASSFVGWEDEQFF. Complete variable domain (other parts from reference TRBV7-2 and TRBJ2-1): GAGVSQSPSNKVTEKGKDVELRCDPISGHTALYWYRQSLGQGLEFLIYFQGNSAPDKSGLPSDRFSAERTGGSVSTLTIQRTQQEDSAVYLCASSFVGWEDEQFFGPGTRLTVL.

This clonotype was observed many times. The chain combines TRBV27 with TRBJ2-7; TRBD2 matches 11 bases. V trimming: 4 bases; J trimming: 0 bases; junction bases outside the gene matches: 8. Germline V gene lookup returns CDR1 MNHEY and CDR2 SMNVEV (reference sequence). The CDR3 is 17 amino acids. The DNA of the CDR3 is TGTGCCAGCAGTTCCCCCTTCACTAGCGGGAGCTCCTACGAGCAGTACTTC. Protein product: CASSSPFTSGSSYEQYF.

This clonotype was seen many times. This chain joins TRBV6-5 and TRBJ2-2, with a weak D call TRBD1 (5 bases). The CDR3 extends over 14 amino acids. Per the germline V gene, CDR1 is MNHEY and CDR2 is SVGAGI. V lost 0 bases and J lost 6, with 8 bases in between. In nucleotides, the CDR3 is TGTGCCAGCAGTTACTCGATAGGGGCCGGGGAGCTGTTTTTT. Amino acids: CASSYSIGAGELFF.

This clonotype occurred many times. The chain combines TRBV28 with TRBJ2-4; D is unclear. V was trimmed by 4 bases and J by 1 base, leaving 8 bases between them. CDR1 is MDHEN, CDR2 SYDVKM, per germline. This CDR3 contains 14 residues. The chain's CDR3 is CASSSNLAKNIQYF. DNA for the CDR3: TGTGCCAGCAGTTCCAACCTGGCCAAAAACATTCAGTACTTC.

With regard to this clonotype: A much more abundant neighbour one base away suggests this may be a read error. The rearrangement links TRBV7-2 to TRBJ2-2, with a possible D match to TRBD1 (6 bases). Germline V lookup: CDR1 SGHTA, CDR2 FQGNSA. The CDR3 is made up of 15 amino acids. CDR3 protein: CASSLAGQNTGELIF. CDR3 nucleotide sequence: TGTGCCAGCAGCTTAGCCGGACAGAACACCGGGGAGCTGATTTTT. The whole variable domain, filled in from reference TRBV7-2 and TRBJ2-2, reads GAGVSQSPSNKVTEKGKDVELRCDPISGHTALYWYRQSLGQGLEFLIYFQGNSAPDKSGLPSDRFSAERTGGSVSTLTIQRTQQEDSAVYLCASSLAGQNTGELIFGEGSRLTVL.

In this sample, this clonotype turned up many times. The chain combines TRBV13 with TRBJ2-3; perhaps TRBD1 as D (6 bases). The germline V and J ends were trimmed by 2 bases and 3 bases, with 15 bases remaining between them. The CDR3 has 16 residues. Germline V lookup: CDR1 PRHDT, CDR2 FYEKMQ (reference sequence). The CDR3: CASSLRQGIGTDTQYF. The CDR3 nucleotides read TGTGCCAGCAGCTTAAGGCAGGGGATAGGGACAGATACGCAGTATTTT.

Comment on this clonotype: A much larger clone lies one base from this, so it may be a read error. The J gene is TRBJ2-1, the V gene TRBV20-1; 8 positions match TRBD1. Germline V gene sequence: CDR1 DFQATT, CDR2 SNEGSKA (reference sequence). CDR3 size: 15 residues. V lost 1 base and J lost 7; bases outside the gene matches: 9. The CDR3 sequence: CSARAGDRHRNEQFF. CDR3 in DNA: TGCAGTGCTAGAGCTGGGGACAGGCATAGGAATGAGCAGTTCTTC.

This clonotype was observed a few times. CDR3 coding DNA: TGTGCCAGCAGCCTATTGACGAGCTCCTATAATTCACCCCTCCACTTT. Its protein product is CASSLLTSSYNSPLHF. V is TRBV7-9 and J is TRBJ1-6; D uncertain. The CDR3 spans 16 residues. Germline-derived CDR1 and CDR2 are SEHNR and FQNEAQ (reference sequence). V lost 5 bases, J lost 0 bases, and 11 bases lay in between.

A single count supports this clonotype. This chain uses TRBV7-9 with TRBJ2-7; tentatively, D is TRBD1 (6 bases). CDR3 length: 12 residues. The germline gives CDR1 SEHNR, CDR2 FQNEAQ (reference sequence). V was cut by 5 bases and J by 8 bases, with 13 bases left in between. CDR3 loop: CASSEIQGKQYF. Written as DNA, the CDR3 is TGTGCCAGCAGCGAGATCCAGGGGAAGCAGTACTTC.

As regards this clonotype: Just one base apart from a much larger clone, this may be a read error. This chain connects TRBV4-2 to TRBJ2-1; D is possibly TRBD2 (6 bases). The CDR3 is 15 residues long. The germline CDR1 and CDR2 sequences are LGHNA and YNFKEQ. Here the CDR3 DNA reads TGTGCCAGCCGCCAAGATGGGGCGGGGACCTATGAGCAGTTCTTC. Its translation is CASRQDGAGTYEQFF.

The chain recombines TRBV18 with TRBJ2-2; D unclear. The germline CDR1 and CDR2 sequences are KGHSH and LQKENI. The CDR3 runs 14 residues. V was clipped by 1 base and J by 6 bases, with 9 bases between them. The CDR3 coding sequence is TGTGCCAGCTCACCACGAATTCCTCCCGGGGAGCTGTTTTTT. Translation: CASSPRIPPGELFF.

This clonotype was seen repeatedly, ten times or more. The chain joins TRBV7-2 to TRBJ2-4; D is ambiguous. The V end lost 4 bases, the J end lost 8 bases, and 15 bases lay between the germline ends. Germline V gene lookup returns CDR1 SGHTA and CDR2 FQGNSA. This CDR3 contains 14 residues. Written as DNA, the CDR3 is TGTGCCAGCAGCTCAACTTTACTCGGCCACATTCAGTACTTC. Protein: CASSSTLLGHIQYF.

This clonotype was recorded a few times. The chain has TRBV27 and TRBJ1-1; D is ambiguous. V shed 0 bases and J shed 3 bases, with 5 bases lying between them. The CDR3 sequence is 13 residues long. Germline V gene lookup returns CDR1 MNHEY and CDR2 SMNVEV (reference sequence). In DNA form, the CDR3 reads TGTGCCAGCAGTTTATCGTTCGACACTGAAGCTTTCTTT. Protein: CASSLSFDTEAFF.

This clonotype was seen only a few times. V is TRBV2 and J is TRBJ1-4; D may be TRBD1 (5 bases). This CDR3 contains 14 residues. CDR1 is SNHLY and CDR2 is FYNNEI in the germline V gene. V lost 1 base and J 8 bases, leaving 11 bases between the germline ends. This CDR3 reads CASSEVGRGEKLFF. The CDR3 nucleotides are TGTGCCAGCAGTGAAGTGGGGAGGGGAGAAAAACTGTTTTTT.

In this sample, this clonotype turned up many times. The V call is TRBV4-1, the J call TRBJ2-7; TRBD1 agrees at 8 bases. J gave up 7 bases and V 1 base, and 3 bases lay outside the gene matches. This CDR3 is 13 amino acids long. Germline V gene data show CDR1 as MGHRA and CDR2 as YSYEKL. CDR3 in amino acids: CASSQGGQVEQYF. Written as DNA, the CDR3 is TGCGCCAGCAGCCAAGGGGGACAGGTTGAGCAGTACTTC.

Details on this clonotype: This could be a read error, since a much larger clone is one nucleotide away. The chain carries TRBV5-1 and TRBJ1-5; D ambiguous. The CDR3 sequence is 16 residues long. The V gene's germline CDR1 is SGHRS and CDR2 YFSETQ. The CDR3 spells CVSSLAGPYSNQPQHF. The CDR3 bases are TGCGTCAGCAGCTTGGCGGGTCCTTATAGCAATCAGCCCCAGCATTTT.

This clonotype has a count of ten or more. V gene TRBV10-3 combines with J gene TRBJ2-2; D could derive from TRBD1 or TRBD2 (5 bases each). CDR3 length: 12 residues. V lost 10 bases and J lost 6, with 12 bases in between. Germline loops: CDR1 ENHRY, CDR2 SYGVKD. The CDR3 here is CATQQGAGELFF. CDR3 sequence (DNA): TGTGCCACCCAGCAGGGAGCCGGGGAGCTGTTTTTT.

This chain connects TRBV27 to TRBJ2-1; D remains unclear. CDR1 is MNHEY and CDR2 is SMNVEV in the germline V gene (reference sequence). The CDR3 covers 13 residues. Trimming removed 3 bases from V and 6 bases from J, with 9 bases in between. The CDR3 sequence is CASSFLTSNEQFF. The CDR3 region has the DNA TGTGCCAGCAGTTTCCTCACGAGCAATGAGCAGTTCTTC.

At least ten counts were recorded for this clonotype. The chain recombines TRBV28 with TRBJ1-1; 9 bases agree with TRBD1. V trimming: 7 bases; J trimming: 5 bases; junction bases outside the gene matches: 11. Germline CDR1 is MDHEN and CDR2 is SYDVKM. The CDR3 is made up of 15 amino acids. Here the CDR3 reads CASTTMGTGRTEAFF. The DNA for the CDR3 is TGTGCCAGCACCACCATGGGGACAGGGAGAACTGAAGCTTTCTTT.

This clonotype was seen repeatedly, ten times or more. The chain links TRBV7-9 to TRBJ2-1; TRBD2 matches 9 bases. Trimming at V came to 2 bases and at J to 7 bases, leaving 9 bases not matched to a gene. The CDR3 is 16 amino acids. Germline CDR1 and CDR2: SEHNR and FQNEAQ (reference sequence). CDR3 loop: CASSLSRTSAKNEQFF. The CDR3 nucleotides are TGTGCCAGCAGCTTATCGAGGACTAGCGCCAAGAATGAGCAGTTCTTC.